The 22 T cell receptor beta chains below all came from one sample that was sequenced in a study of cytotoxic CD8 clonotypes in ibrutinib-treated CLL. Sequencing used immunoSEQ multiplex PCR; TCRdb keeps in-frame clones, though not all of them. The sample has approximately 190,000 clones; about 75% are singletons. The sequencing here drew on PBMCs, taken after 12 months of ibrutinib treatment. All receptors come from a human donor with chronic lymphocytic leukemia.

This rearrangement joins TRBV15 to TRBJ1-4; D is undetermined. Looked up from germline, CDR1 is LNHNV and CDR2 is YYDKDF (reference sequence). This CDR3 region has 19 residues. Trimming took off 0 bases at V and 2 bases at J, with 19 bases between the two ends. The CDR3 DNA is TGTGCCACCAGCAGAGATAAAAGGTCGGGGAATATTACTAATGAAAAACTGTTTTTT. This encodes CATSRDKRSGNITNEKLFF.

This clone was picked up one time. V is TRBV28 and J is TRBJ2-1; TRBD1 matches 8 bases. This CDR3 contains 13 residues. V was pared by 8 bases and J by 5 bases, with 5 bases of the junction left unmatched. CDR1 is MDHEN and CDR2 is SYDVKM in the germline V gene. CDR3: CASWTGSDNEQFF. The DNA of the CDR3 is TGTGCCAGCTGGACAGGGAGCGACAATGAGCAGTTCTTC.

This clone has more than one count but fewer than ten. The V and J genes are TRBV21-1 and TRBJ1-4; TRBD1 reflects the table's D call only, with no check against the DNA. TRBV21-1 is given as a pseudogene. The CDR3 consists of 16 residues. The CDR3 sequence: CASSKGQGRTNEKLFF. The CDR3 DNA follows: TGTGCCAGCAGCAAGGGACAGGGAAGAACTAATGAAAAACTGTTTTTT.

The chain recombines TRBV2 with TRBJ2-7; the D gene could be TRBD1 or TRBD2 (5 bases each). V was trimmed by 11 bases and J by 6 bases, leaving 20 bases between them. This CDR3 spans 13 amino acids. Germline CDR1 SNHLY, CDR2 FYNNEI. The CDR3 coding sequence is TGTGCCGGGGGTGCAGGGATCCGAGGCGAGCAGTACTTC. It is translated as CAGGAGIRGEQYF.

The CDR3 here is CASSSQPDGEKLFF. The CDR3 nucleotides are TGTGCCAGCAGTTCCCAGCCAGATGGGGAAAAACTGTTTTTT. V and J are TRBV27 and TRBJ1-4; D unclear. Trimming stripped 4 bases from V and 8 bases from J, with 14 bases between. This CDR3 has 14 residues. The germline CDR1 and CDR2 sequences are MNHEY and SMNVEV (reference sequence).

This clone was detected only a few times. The rearrangement joins TRBV2 to TRBJ2-3; 8 nucleotides line up with TRBD2. The V gene's germline CDR1 is SNHLY and CDR2 FYNNEI. V shed 7 bases and J 4 bases; nucleotides not matched to a gene: 4. This CDR3 comprises 13 residues. The chain's CDR3 is CASNPSGPDTQYF. CDR3 bases: TGTGCCAGCAATCCTAGCGGGCCAGATACGCAGTATTTT.

The chain joins TRBV5-1 to TRBJ1-2; D unresolved. V lost 3 bases and J lost 6, with 18 bases in between. The germline gives CDR1 SGHRS, CDR2 YFSETQ. The CDR3 covers 15 residues. The DNA for the CDR3 is TGCGCCAGCAGCTCCCGGGTCGACTCACACCATGGCTACACCTTC. Residues: CASSSRVDSHHGYTF.

The chain recombines TRBV28 with TRBJ2-7, with D perhaps TRBD1 or TRBD2 (5 bases each). This CDR3 is 15 amino acids long. CDR1 and CDR2 (germline): MDHEN, SYDVKM. V lost 8 bases and J lost 2, with 19 bases in between. CDR3 protein: CASQIVGTLTYEQYF. The CDR3 nucleotides read TGTGCCAGCCAGATTGTGGGGACCCTAACCTACGAGCAGTACTTC.

The chain combines TRBV30 with TRBJ1-5; a possible D gene is TRBD1 (6 bases). In germline, CDR1 is GTSNPN, CDR2 SVGIG (reference sequence). The CDR3 runs 14 residues. V lost 2 bases to trimming and J lost 5 bases, with 13 bases between them. For the CDR3, the DNA is TGTGCCTGGAGTAGGACAGTCCGGCATCAGCCCCAGCATTTT. Encoded protein: CAWSRTVRHQPQHF.

Only one count was recorded for this clone. V usage is TRBV14 and J usage is TRBJ1-6; D is ambiguous. The CDR3 is 16 residues long. CDR1 is SGHDN, CDR2 FVKESK, per germline. Trimming took 0 bases from V and 13 from J, leaving 19 bases between them. The CDR3 protein is CASSQDARPWKSPLHF. In DNA form, the CDR3 reads TGTGCCAGCAGCCAAGATGCGCGGCCTTGGAAGTCCCCCCTCCACTTT.

This CDR3 reads CASSYSHSLNYGYTF. The CDR3 region has the DNA TGTGCCAGCAGTTACTCGCACAGCCTTAACTATGGCTACACCTTC. This chain links TRBV6-5 with TRBJ1-2; D unclear. This CDR3 comprises 15 residues. Trimming took 0 bases from V and 1 from J, leaving 9 bases between them. Germline loops: CDR1 MNHEY, CDR2 SVGAGI.

The chain joins TRBV15 to TRBJ2-3; 14 positions match TRBD2. CDR1 and CDR2 from the germline V gene are LNHNV and YYDKDF (reference sequence). The CDR3 contains 18 residues. V was pared by 3 bases and J by 6 bases, with 11 bases of the junction left unmatched. The CDR3, as DNA: TGTGCCACCAGCAGGCCTTTGACTAGCGGGAGGGCCGAGGATACGCAGTATTTT. Translated, it gives CATSRPLTSGRAEDTQYF.

The rearrangement joins TRBV9 to TRBJ2-6; D gene unclear. Trimming shortened V by 7 bases and J by 1 base, and 3 bases separated the two germline ends. Germline V gene lookup returns CDR1 SGDLS and CDR2 YYNGEE. This CDR3 region has 12 residues. The CDR3 DNA is TGTGCCAGCGGGTCTGGGGCCAACGTCCTGACTTTC. Translation: CASGSGANVLTF.

The CDR3 coding sequence is TGTGCCAGCAGCGTAGTACTTCAGGGGATTTATAGCAATCAGCCCCAGCATTTT. Translated, it gives CASSVVLQGIYSNQPQHF. The chain couples TRBV9 to TRBJ1-5; a possible D gene is TRBD1 (6 bases). Germline V gives CDR1 SGDLS, CDR2 YYNGEE. The CDR3 length is 18 residues. V lost 0 bases and J lost 0, with 16 bases in between.

The chain uses TRBV5-6 and TRBJ2-3, with 8 bases that match TRBD1. This CDR3 is built from 15 residues. Germline V CDR1 and CDR2: SGHDT, YYEEEE. J lost 7 bases, V lost 1 base, and 8 bases had no gene match. CDR3: CASSLPGQGTYTQYF. The CDR3 DNA reads as TGTGCCAGCAGCTTGCCTGGACAGGGTACATATACGCAGTATTTT.

There are a few counts of this clone. V is TRBV10-2 and J is TRBJ1-2, with D perhaps matching TRBD1 (5 bases). V lost 0 bases and J lost 4, with 12 bases in between. The CDR3 contains 15 residues. Per germline, CDR1 WSHSY and CDR2 SAAADI. The CDR3 region is CASSESGDSFYGYTF. CDR3 nucleotide sequence: TGCGCCAGCAGTGAGTCGGGGGACTCTTTCTATGGCTACACCTTC.

The chain is built from TRBV7-9 and TRBJ2-1; TRBD1 matches at 7 bases. The CDR3 spans 16 residues. Trimming cost V 3 bases and J 0 bases; bases outside gene matches: 5. The germline V gene encodes CDR1 SEHNR and CDR2 FQNEAQ (reference sequence). CDR3 in amino acids: CASSFTGQSSYNEQFF. CDR3 in DNA: TGTGCCAGCAGCTTTACGGGACAGAGCTCCTACAATGAGCAGTTCTTC. Full variable domain (remainder filled in from reference TRBV7-9 and TRBJ2-1): DTGVSQNPRHKITKRGQNVTFRCDPISEHNRLYWYRQTLGQGPEFLTYFQNEAQLEKSRLLSDRFSAERPKGSFSTLEIQRTEQGDSAMYLCASSFTGQSSYNEQFFGPGTRLTVL.

The chain links TRBV5-1 to TRBJ2-5; 7 bases line up with TRBD2. V shed 1 base, J shed 2 bases, and the junction held 5 bases outside the gene matches. Germline V gene data show CDR1 as SGHRS and CDR2 as YFSETQ. There are 15 residues in the CDR3. The CDR3 DNA follows: TGCGCCAGCAGCTTGTTCCCTAGCGGACAAGAGACCCAGTACTTC. Its translation: CASSLFPSGQETQYF.

The chain has TRBV29-1 and TRBJ2-7; D possibly corresponds to TRBD2 (6 bases). CDR3 length: 12 residues. The V and J ends lost 5 bases and 8 bases respectively, with 16 bases between them. Per the germline V gene, CDR1 is SQVTM and CDR2 is ANQGSEA. This CDR3 is CSVTDGGVKQYF. The CDR3 coding sequence is TGCAGCGTTACCGATGGAGGGGTTAAGCAGTACTTC.

This clone was counted a few times. V is TRBV19 and J is TRBJ2-1, with 12 bases identical to TRBD2. Germline-derived CDR1 and CDR2 are LNHDA and SQIVND (reference sequence). V lost 7 bases to trimming and J lost 6 bases; unmatched junction nucleotides: 7. The CDR3 is made up of 15 amino acids. The CDR3 DNA reads TGTGCCAGTAAACCTAGCGGGAGGGCCCTCAATGAGCAGTTCTTC. This translates into CASKPSGRALNEQFF.

This clone was counted only a few times. This CDR3 is also generated by other DNA sequences in the sample. J is TRBJ2-3 and V is TRBV4-2; no clear D. V was cut by 1 base and J by 0 bases, with 11 bases left in between. Germline V gene sequence: CDR1 LGHNA, CDR2 YNFKEQ. The CDR3 runs 16 residues. The CDR3: CASSQGSSTSTDTQYF. The CDR3 coding sequence is TGTGCCAGCAGCCAAGGATCTTCGACTAGCACAGATACGCAGTATTTT.

The chain joins TRBV6-4 to TRBJ1-1; 9 positions agree with TRBD1. The CDR3 covers 15 residues. Looked up from germline, CDR1 is MRHNA and CDR2 is SNTAGT. V lost 8 bases to trimming and J lost 5 bases; unmatched junction nucleotides: 12. CDR3 DNA sequence: TGTGCCAGCCAGAATATTCCAGGGACAGGGACTGAAGCTTTCTTT. Translated: CASQNIPGTGTEAFF.